This entry describes one T cell receptor (beta chain). Its antigen is unidentified. These data are taken from a study of cytomegalovirus exposure and HLA in healthy donors. Study-wide results and caveats: A list of 150 to 200 TCR beta chains associated with cytomegalovirus was given.

Primers included in the PCR were 60 Vbeta and 13 Jbeta primers. Some clones are missing from TCRdb's copy, which holds only in-frame ones; the method was immunoSEQ multiplex PCR. This repertoire includes about 130,000 clones. V was pared by 3 bases and J by 2 bases, with 12 bases between. CDR3 size: 15 residues. Germline CDR1 reads SGDLS; CDR2 reads YYNGEE. Sequences were obtained from PBMCs. The rearrangement links TRBV9 to TRBJ1-3; D possibly corresponds to TRBD1 (6 bases). The receptor comes from a woman aged 60-70 years in good health and CMV-seronegative. CDR3 sequence (DNA): TGTGCCAGCAGCGCAGGGGTCTCCGCTGGAAACACCATATATTTT. It yields the protein CASSAGVSAGNTIYF.